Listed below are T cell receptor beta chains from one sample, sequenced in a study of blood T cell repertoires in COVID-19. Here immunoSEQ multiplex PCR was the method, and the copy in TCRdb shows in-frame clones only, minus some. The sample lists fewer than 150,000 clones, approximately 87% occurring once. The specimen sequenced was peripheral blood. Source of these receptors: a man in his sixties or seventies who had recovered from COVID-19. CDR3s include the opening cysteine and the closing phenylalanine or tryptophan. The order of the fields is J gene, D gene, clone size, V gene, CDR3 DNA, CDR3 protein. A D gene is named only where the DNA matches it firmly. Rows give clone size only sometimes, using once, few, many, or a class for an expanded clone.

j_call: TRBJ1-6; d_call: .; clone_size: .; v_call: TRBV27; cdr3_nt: TGTGCCAGCAGTTTAAAAGGGTCAGGGTCGGGTTATAATTCACCCCTCCACTTT; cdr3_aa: CASSLKGSGSGYNSPLHF
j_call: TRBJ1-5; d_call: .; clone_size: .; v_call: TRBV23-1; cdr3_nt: TGCGCCAGCAGTCAATACCTTAGGTGGGACAAAAGCAATCAGCCCCAGCATTTT; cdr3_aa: CASSQYLRWDKSNQPQHF
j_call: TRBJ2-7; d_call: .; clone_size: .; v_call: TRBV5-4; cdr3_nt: TGTGCCAGCAGCTTGGGGGGCAGGGAAGGCGAGCAGTACTTC; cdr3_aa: CASSLGGREGEQYF
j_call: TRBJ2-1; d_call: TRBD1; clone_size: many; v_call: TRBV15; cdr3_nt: TGTGCCACCAGCCGGACAGGGCTTCATGAGCAGTTCTTC; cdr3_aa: CATSRTGLHEQFF
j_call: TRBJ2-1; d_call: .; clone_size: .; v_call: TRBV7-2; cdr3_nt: TGTGCCAGCAGCCTCGGGGGGCCTCCTGGGGTCAATGAGCAGTTCTTC; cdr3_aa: CASSLGGPPGVNEQFF
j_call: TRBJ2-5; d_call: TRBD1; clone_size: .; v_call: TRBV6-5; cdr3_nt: TGTGCCAGCAGTCTCATACAGGGGAACGGGGAGACCCAGTACTTC; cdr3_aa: CASSLIQGNGETQYF
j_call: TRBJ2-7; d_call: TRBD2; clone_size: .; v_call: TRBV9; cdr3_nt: TGTGCCAGCAGCCCTCGGGGGGGGGACTTCTACGAGCAGTACTTC; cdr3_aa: CASSPRGGDFYEQYF
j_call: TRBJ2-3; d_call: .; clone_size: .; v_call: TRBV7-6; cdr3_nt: TGTGCCAGCAGCTTGGGCGGGGCGTTCACAGATACGCAGTATTTT; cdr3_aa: CASSLGGAFTDTQYF
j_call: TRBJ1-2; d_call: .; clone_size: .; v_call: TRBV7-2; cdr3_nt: TGTGCCAGCAGCTTAGTAGCGGTCAGTTATGGCTACACCTTC; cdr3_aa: CASSLVAVSYGYTF
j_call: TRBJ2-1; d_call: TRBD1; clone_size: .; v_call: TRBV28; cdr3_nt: TGTGCCAGCAGAAACCGGGACAGGGTACCGTTCTTC; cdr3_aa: CASRNRDRVPFF
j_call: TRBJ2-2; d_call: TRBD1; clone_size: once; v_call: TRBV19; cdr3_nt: TGTGCCAGTAGTAAGGGCGGACAGGGTATCGCCGGGGAGCTGTTTTTT; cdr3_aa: CASSKGGQGIAGELFF
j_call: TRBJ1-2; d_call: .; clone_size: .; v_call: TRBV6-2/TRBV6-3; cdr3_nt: TGTGCCAGCAGCCTACAGGGCAACTATGGCTACACCTTC; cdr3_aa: CASSLQGNYGYTF
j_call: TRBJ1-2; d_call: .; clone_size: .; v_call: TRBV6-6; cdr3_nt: TGTGCCAGCAGTTTCCTTGGGGGCGGCTACACCTTC; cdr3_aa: CASSFLGGGYTF
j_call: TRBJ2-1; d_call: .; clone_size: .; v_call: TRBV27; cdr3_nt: TGTGCCAGCAGTTTAGGAGGGGGCCCCTACAATGAGCAGTTCTTC; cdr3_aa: CASSLGGGPYNEQFF
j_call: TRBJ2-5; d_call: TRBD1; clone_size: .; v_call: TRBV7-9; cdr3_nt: TGTGCCAGCAGCACCGGGACAGGGGTCGGGGAGACCCAGTACTTC; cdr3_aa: CASSTGTGVGETQYF
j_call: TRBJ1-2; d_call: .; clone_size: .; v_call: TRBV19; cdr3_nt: TGTGCCAGTAGAGGGGGGGCCGGCGATGGCTACACCTTC; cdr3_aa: CASRGGAGDGYTF
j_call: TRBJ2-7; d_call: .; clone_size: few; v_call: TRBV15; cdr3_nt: TGTGCCACCAGCATTGAACGGCGGGCCTACGAGCAGTACTTC; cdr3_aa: CATSIERRAYEQYF
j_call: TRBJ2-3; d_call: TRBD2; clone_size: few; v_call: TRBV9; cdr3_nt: TGTGCCAGCAGCGCTAGCGGGAGAAGCACAGATACGCAGTATTTT; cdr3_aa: CASSASGRSTDTQYF
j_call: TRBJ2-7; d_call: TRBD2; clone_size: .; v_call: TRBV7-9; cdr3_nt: TGTGCCAGCAGCTTAGGGCTAGCGGTCCTGGACGAGCAGTACTTC; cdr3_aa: CASSLGLAVLDEQYF
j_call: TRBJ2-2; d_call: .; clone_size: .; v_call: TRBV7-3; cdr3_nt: TGTGCCAGCAGCTTAAGGGCCCGCACCGGGGAGCTGTTTTTT; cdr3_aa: CASSLRARTGELFF
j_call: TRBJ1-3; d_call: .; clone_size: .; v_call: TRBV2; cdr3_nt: TGTGCCAGCAGCCCCAGGGGAACTGGAAACACCATATATTTT; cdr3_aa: CASSPRGTGNTIYF
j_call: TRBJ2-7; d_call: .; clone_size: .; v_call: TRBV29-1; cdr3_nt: TGCAGCGCTGGAGCGGGGACAGGAGTCTACGAGCAGTACTTC; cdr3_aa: CSAGAGTGVYEQYF
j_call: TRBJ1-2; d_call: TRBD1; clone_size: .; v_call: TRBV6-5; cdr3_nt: TGTGCCAGCACCACAAGACAGGGGAGAAACTATGGCTACACCTTC; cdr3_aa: CASTTRQGRNYGYTF
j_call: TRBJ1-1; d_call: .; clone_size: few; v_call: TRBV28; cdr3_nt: TGTGCCAGCAGTTCTATCAGCGACACTGAAGCTTTCTTT; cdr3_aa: CASSSISDTEAFF
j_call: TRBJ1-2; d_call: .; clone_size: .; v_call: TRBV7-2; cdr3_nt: TGTGCCAGCAGCCTACCTTCCCACCTCTATGGCTACACCTTC; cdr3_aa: CASSLPSHLYGYTF
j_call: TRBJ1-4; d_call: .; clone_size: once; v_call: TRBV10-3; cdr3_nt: TGTGCCATCCGGGGGGGCGATGAAAAACTGTTTTTT; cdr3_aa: CAIRGGDEKLFF
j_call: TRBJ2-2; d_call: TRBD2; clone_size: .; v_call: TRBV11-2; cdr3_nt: TGTGCCAGCAGCTTAGATTTAGTAGCGGGGGGGTACACCGGGGAGCTGTTTTTT; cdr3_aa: CASSLDLVAGGYTGELFF
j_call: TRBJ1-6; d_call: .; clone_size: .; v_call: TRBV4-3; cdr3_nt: TGCGCCAGCAGCCCACAGGGATTTAATTCACCCCTCCACTTT; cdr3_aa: CASSPQGFNSPLHF
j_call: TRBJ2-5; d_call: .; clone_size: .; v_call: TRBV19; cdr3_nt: TGTGCCAGTAGTATTGAGGCTAGCAGGCGCCGGGAGACCCAGTACTTC; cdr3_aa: CASSIEASRRRETQYF
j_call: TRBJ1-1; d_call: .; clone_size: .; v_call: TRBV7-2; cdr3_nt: TGTGCCAGCAGCTTGGGACACAGCACTGAAGCTTTCTTT; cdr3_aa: CASSLGHSTEAFF
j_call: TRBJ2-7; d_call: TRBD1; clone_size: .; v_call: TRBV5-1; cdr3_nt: TGCGCCAGCTCCCCCGACAGGGGAGCCCTCTCGCAGTACTTC; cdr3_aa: CASSPDRGALSQYF
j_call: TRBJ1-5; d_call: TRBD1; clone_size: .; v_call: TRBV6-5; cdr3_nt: TGTGCCAGCAGTCTAACAGGGGGAGACCAGCCCCAGCATTTT; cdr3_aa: CASSLTGGDQPQHF
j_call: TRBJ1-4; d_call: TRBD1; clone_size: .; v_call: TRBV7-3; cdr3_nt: TGTGCCAGCAGTCAGGGGGCGGGTGAAAAACTGTTTTTT; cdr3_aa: CASSQGAGEKLFF
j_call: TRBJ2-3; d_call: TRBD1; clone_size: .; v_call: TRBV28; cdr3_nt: TGTGCCAGCACATCGCCGCTTTGGACAGGACCCACAGATACGCAGTATTTT; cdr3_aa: CASTSPLWTGPTDTQYF
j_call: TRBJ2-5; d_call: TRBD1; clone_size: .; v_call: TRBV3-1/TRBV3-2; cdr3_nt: TGTGCCAGCAGCCAAGATCGGTGGACAGGGATTCTCCAAGAGACCCAGTACTTC; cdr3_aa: CASSQDRWTGILQETQYF
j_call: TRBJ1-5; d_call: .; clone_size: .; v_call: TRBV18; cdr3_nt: TGTGCCAGCTCACCAGCAGAATATAGCAATCAGCCCCAGCATTTT; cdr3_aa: CASSPAEYSNQPQHF
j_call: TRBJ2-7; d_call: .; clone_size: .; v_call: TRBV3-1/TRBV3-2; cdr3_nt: TGTGCCAGCAGCCGTACGTCTAACGAGCAGTACTTC; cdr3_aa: CASSRTSNEQYF
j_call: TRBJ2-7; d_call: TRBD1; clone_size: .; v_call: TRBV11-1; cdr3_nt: TGTGCCAGCAGCCCGGACAGGCACTACGAGCAGTACTTC; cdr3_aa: CASSPDRHYEQYF
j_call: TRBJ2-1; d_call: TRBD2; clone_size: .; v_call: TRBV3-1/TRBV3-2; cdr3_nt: TGTGCCAGCAGCCAACCCCGTTTGGGAGCGGGATTCTCCTACAATGAGCAGTTCTTC; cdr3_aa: CASSQPRLGAGFSYNEQFF
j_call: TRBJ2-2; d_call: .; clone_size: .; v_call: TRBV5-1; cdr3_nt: TGCGCCAGCAGCTTAGACACCTCAAACACCGGGGAGCTGTTTTTT; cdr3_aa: CASSLDTSNTGELFF
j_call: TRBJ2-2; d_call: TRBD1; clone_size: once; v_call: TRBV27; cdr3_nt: TGTGCCAGCAGTTTGGGAGGACAGGGGGCTTGGCGGGGAGCTGTTTTT; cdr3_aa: CASSLGGQGAWRGAVF
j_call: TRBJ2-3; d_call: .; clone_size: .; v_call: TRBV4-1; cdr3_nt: TGCGCCAGCAGCCAAGTCAATGTCCGGAGCGGCACAGATACGCAGTATTTT; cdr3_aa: CASSQVNVRSGTDTQYF
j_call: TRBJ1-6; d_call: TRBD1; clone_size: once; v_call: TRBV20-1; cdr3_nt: TGCTCGACAGGGTTTGGTTCACCCCTCCACTTT; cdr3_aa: CSTGFGSPLHF
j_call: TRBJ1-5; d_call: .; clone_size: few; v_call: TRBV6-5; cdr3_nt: TGTGCCAGCAGTTGGACAGTCTATCAGCCCCAGCATTTT; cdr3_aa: CASSWTVYQPQHF
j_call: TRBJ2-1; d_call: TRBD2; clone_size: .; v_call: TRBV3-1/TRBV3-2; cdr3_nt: TGTGCCAGCAGCCAAGATACTAGCGGGGGTTCTCTCTACAATGAGCAGTTCTTC; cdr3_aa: CASSQDTSGGSLYNEQFF
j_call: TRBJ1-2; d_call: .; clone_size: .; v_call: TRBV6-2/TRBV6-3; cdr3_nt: TGTGCCAGCAGTTTAACGTACAGCTATGGCTACACCTTC; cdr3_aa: CASSLTYSYGYTF
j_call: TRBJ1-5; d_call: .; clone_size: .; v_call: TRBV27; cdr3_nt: TGTGCCAGCAGGAGGGAAAGGAATCAGCCCCAGCATTTT; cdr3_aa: CASRRERNQPQHF
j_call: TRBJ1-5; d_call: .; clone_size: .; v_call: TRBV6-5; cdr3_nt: TGTGCCAGCAGCCCCCGCAGGGTAAGCAATCAGCCCCAGCATTTT; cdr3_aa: CASSPRRVSNQPQHF
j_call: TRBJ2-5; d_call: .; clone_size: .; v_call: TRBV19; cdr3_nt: TGTGCCAGTAGTATATTCGAACAGTTCCAAGAGACCCAGTACTTC; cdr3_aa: CASSIFEQFQETQYF
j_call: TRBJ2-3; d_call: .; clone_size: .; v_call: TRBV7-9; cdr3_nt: TGTGCCAGCAGCATACCCTTCAGGGATGGGTACACAGATACGCAGTATTTT; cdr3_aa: CASSIPFRDGYTDTQYF
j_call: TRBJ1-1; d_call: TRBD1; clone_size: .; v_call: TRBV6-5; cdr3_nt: TGTGCCAGCACTCCTCGTACAGGGGTGAGTGAAGCTTTCTTT; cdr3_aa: CASTPRTGVSEAFF